The 5 T cell receptor beta chains listed next were all sequenced from one sample in a study of cytomegalovirus exposure and HLA in healthy donors. The PCR made use of 60 Vbeta and 13 Jbeta primers. Profiling relied on immunoSEQ multiplex PCR, and the TCRdb table lists in-frame clones only, not all of them. Here the sample spans 100,000 to 140,000 clones, about 84% being singletons. Material: PBMCs. These receptors all stem from a man between 25 and 39 years old in good health and CMV-seronegative.

Concerning this clone: An end of the junction differs from the germline gene, which may be a read error. The sample holds other DNA sequences that translate to the same CDR3. The gene calls are TRBV13 and TRBJ1-1, with 9 bases fitting TRBD1. Per germline, CDR1 PRHDT and CDR2 FYEKMQ (reference sequence). The CDR3 totals 14 residues. The chain's CDR3 is CASRETGGGTEAFF. The CDR3 DNA follows: TGTGCCAGCAGAGAGACAGGGGGAGGGACTGAAGCTTTTTTT.

This chain links TRBV12-5 with TRBJ2-5; D unclear. The CDR3 has 12 amino acids. Trimming removed 6 bases at V and 5 bases at J, with 10 bases between. Germline CDR1 LGHNT, CDR2 FRNRAP. The CDR3 bases are TGTGCTAGTGGGGCCCCGAGGGAGACCCAGTACTTC. Its translation is CASGAPRETQYF.

The chain employs TRBV2 and TRBJ2-5, with TRBD2 matching over 11 bases. The length of the CDR3 is 16 residues. The V gene end was trimmed by 8 bases and the J gene end by 4 bases; junction bases not matched to a gene: 12. In germline, CDR1 is SNHLY, CDR2 FYNNEI. CDR3 sequence reads: CASGKGTSGKLETQYF. CDR3 DNA: TGTGCCAGCGGGAAAGGGACTAGCGGAAAACTAGAGACCCAGTACTTC. Based on the CDR3 plus reference TRBV2 and TRBJ2-5, the full variable domain is EPEVTQTPSHQVTQMGQEVILRCVPISNHLYFYWYRQILGQKVEFLVSFYNNEISEKSEIFDDQFSVERPDGSNFTLKIRSTKLEDSAMYFCASGKGTSGKLETQYFGPGTRLLVL.

A note on this clone: Other DNA sequences within the sample encode an identical CDR3. The V gene is TRBV6-4, the J gene TRBJ2-3, with 9 positions matching TRBD2. Germline CDR1 reads MRHNA; CDR2 reads SNTAGT. The ends lost 0 bases at V and 4 bases at J; junction bases unmatched: 5. The CDR3 runs 16 residues. Here the CDR3 reads CASSDSGGGAADTQYF. Written as DNA, the CDR3 is TGTGCCAGCAGTGACTCCGGCGGGGGGGCCGCAGATACGCAGTATTTT.

This clone was counted a single time. The chain joins TRBV5-1 to TRBJ2-7, with 9 bases lining up with TRBD1. From germline, CDR1 is SGHRS and CDR2 YFSETQ. The CDR3 extends over 15 amino acids. Trimming cost V 4 bases and J 3 bases; bases outside gene matches: 8. The DNA of the CDR3 is TGCGCCAGCAGCCTGGGGGACAGGGTTCTCTACGAGCAGTACTTC. Translation gives CASSLGDRVLYEQYF. Based on the CDR3 plus reference TRBV5-1 and TRBJ2-7, the full variable domain is KAGVTQTPRYLIKTRGQQVTLSCSPISGHRSVSWYQQTPGQGLQFLFEYFSETQRNKGNFPGRFSGRQFSNSRSEMNVSTLELGDSALYLCASSLGDRVLYEQYFGPGTRLTVT.